This T cell receptor (beta chain) was found in a study of CD8 T cells in ankylosing spondylitis. The study, taken as a whole, reports: The authors found the disease-linked clones to be CD8+ and relatively rare in peripheral blood.

The CDR3 loop spans 17 amino acids. V shed 2 bases and J 1 base; nucleotides not matched to a gene: 7. CDR1 is KGHSH and CDR2 is LQKENI in the germline V gene. This clonotype was picked up many times. Its matching antigen is unknown. TCRdb independently ran MiXCR on the 5' RACE reads; one entry per CDR3 protein. The sample holds 200,000 to 250,000 distinct CDR3 sequences, 8.2% seen once. The rearrangement joins TRBV18 to TRBJ2-4, with TRBD2 identical over 8 bases. Sequenced material: blood, either unsorted or a sorted T cell fraction (not recorded which). This clonotype was sampled from a female donor with ankylosing spondylitis or in good health (not recorded which). CDR3: CASSPGKAGEAKNIQYF. CDR3 in DNA: TGTGCCAGCTCACCAGGTAAAGCGGGAGAGGCCAAAAACATTCAGTACTTC.